The 5 T cell receptor beta chains below all came from one sample that was sequenced in a study of vaccination effects on CD4 cells after COVID-19. These receptors' antigens are unknown. Expansion of antigen-specific CD4+ T cells with viral peptide pools was carried out by the ViraFEST assay before sequencing. Following a roughly eleven-day culture, CD4+ T cells were purified. It was between March and December 2020 that the person had a SARS-CoV-2 infection confirmed by PCR. Only in-frame clones appear in the TCRdb table, and some are missing; sequencing was by immunoSEQ multiplex PCR. The table shows 70,000 or so clones, with roughly 73% occurring only once. Source: CD4+ T cells from PBMCs cultured with HIV peptides, taken before COVID-19 vaccination. Specified subset: HIV-1 Nef peptide pool negative control/reference culture. Receptor source: a human donor who had a prior SARS-CoV-2 infection.

V is TRBV20-1 and J is TRBJ2-2; 12 bases are a match to TRBD2. CDR1 is DFQATT, CDR2 SNEGSKA, per germline (reference sequence). Trimming took 3 bases from V and 4 from J; bases not matched to a gene: 6. The CDR3 loop spans 16 amino acids. CDR3 amino acids: CSASRLAGEFTGELFF. CDR3 coding DNA: TGCAGTGCTAGTCGACTAGCGGGGGAATTCACCGGGGAGCTGTTTTTT.

V is TRBV18 and J is TRBJ2-3; 8 nucleotides align to TRBD2. The CDR3 has 17 amino acids. Germline CDR1 is KGHSH and CDR2 is LQKENI. V was clipped by 3 bases and J by 6 bases; unmatched bases: 14. The CDR3 loop is CASSPQASGPLGDTQYF. The CDR3 coding sequence is TGTGCCAGCTCACCTCAGGCTAGCGGGCCCCTGGGGGATACGCAGTATTTT.

The J gene is TRBJ2-5, the V gene TRBV7-6; TRBD1 matches at 9 bases. The V gene's germline CDR1 is SGHVS and CDR2 FNYEAQ. V trimming: 4 bases; J trimming: 3 bases; junction bases outside the gene matches: 6. The CDR3 runs 15 residues. This chain's CDR3 is CASSSQQGAEETQYF. The CDR3 coding sequence is TGTGCCAGCAGCTCCCAACAGGGGGCGGAAGAGACCCAGTACTTC.

The gene calls are TRBV19 and TRBJ1-6; D possibly corresponds to TRBD1 (5 bases). The CDR3 extends over 13 amino acids. The V end lost 5 bases, the J end lost 12 bases, and 14 bases lay between the germline ends. Germline V gene data show CDR1 as LNHDA and CDR2 as SQIVND (reference sequence). CDR3 nucleotide sequence: TGTGCCAGTAGTCCCCGGGACGGGGGACCCCTCCACTTT. This sequence encodes CASSPRDGGPLHF.

The chain employs TRBV7-3 and TRBJ2-1, with 7 bases fitting TRBD1. From germline, CDR1 is SGHTA and CDR2 FQGTGA. The CDR3 runs 14 residues. V trimming: 4 bases; J trimming: 3 bases; junction bases outside the gene matches: 3. CDR3 sequence (DNA): TGTGCCAGCAGCTCGACAGGGTTCTACAATGAGCAGTTCTTC. Its protein is CASSSTGFYNEQFF.